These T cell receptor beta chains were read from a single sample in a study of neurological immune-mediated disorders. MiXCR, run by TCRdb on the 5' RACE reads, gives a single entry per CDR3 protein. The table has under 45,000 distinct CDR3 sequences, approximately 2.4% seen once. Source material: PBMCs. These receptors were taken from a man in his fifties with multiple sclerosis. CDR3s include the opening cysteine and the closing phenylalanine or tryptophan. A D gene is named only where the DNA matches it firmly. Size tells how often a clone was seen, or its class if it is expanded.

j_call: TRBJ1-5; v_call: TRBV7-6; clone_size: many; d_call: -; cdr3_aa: CASSLGGLNQPQHF; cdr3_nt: TGTGCCAGCAGCTTAGGGGGTCTCAATCAGCCCCAGCATTTT
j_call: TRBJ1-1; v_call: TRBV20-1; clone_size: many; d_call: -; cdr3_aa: CSARQVGMNTEAFF; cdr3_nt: TGCAGTGCTAGACAGGTCGGGATGAACACTGAAGCTTTCTTT
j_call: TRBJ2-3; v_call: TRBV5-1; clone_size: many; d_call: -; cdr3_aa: CASTSLRDSGDTQYF; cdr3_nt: TGCGCCAGCACCAGCCTCCGGGACTCCGGTGATACGCAGTATTTT
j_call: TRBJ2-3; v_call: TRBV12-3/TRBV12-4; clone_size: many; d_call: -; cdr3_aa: CASSLFQSDTQYF; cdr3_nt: TGTGCCAGCAGTTTATTCCAAAGTGATACGCAGTATTTT
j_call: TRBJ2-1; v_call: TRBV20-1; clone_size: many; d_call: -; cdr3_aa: CSATNGGPGNEQFF; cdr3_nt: TGCAGTGCTACGAACGGGGGGCCTGGAAATGAGCAGTTCTTC
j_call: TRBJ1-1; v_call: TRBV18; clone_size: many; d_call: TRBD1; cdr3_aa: CASSEGQGSHTEAFF; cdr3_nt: TGTGCCAGCTCAGAGGGACAGGGGTCCCACACTGAAGCTTTCTTT
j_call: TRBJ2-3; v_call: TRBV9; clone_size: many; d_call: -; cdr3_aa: CASSVALKDTQYF; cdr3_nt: TGTGCCAGCAGCGTAGCCTTAAAAGATACGCAGTATTTT
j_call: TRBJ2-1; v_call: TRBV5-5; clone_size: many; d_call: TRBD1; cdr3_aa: CASSSELTGVNEQFF; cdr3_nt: TGTGCCAGCAGCTCCGAACTGACAGGGGTCAATGAGCAGTTCTTC
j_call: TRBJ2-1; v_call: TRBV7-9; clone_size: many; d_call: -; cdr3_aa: CASSLGLSYNEQFF; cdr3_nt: TGTGCCAGCAGCTTAGGTTTAAGCTACAATGAGCAGTTCTTC
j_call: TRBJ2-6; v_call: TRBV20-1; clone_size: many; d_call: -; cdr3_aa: CSASDRPISGANVLTF; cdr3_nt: TGCAGTGCCTCCGACAGACCCATCTCTGGGGCCAACGTCCTGACTTTC
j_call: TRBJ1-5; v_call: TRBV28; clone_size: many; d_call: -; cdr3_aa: CASRGQFNQPQNF; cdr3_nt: TGTGCCTCTCGAGGACAGTTCAATCAGCCCCAGAATTTT
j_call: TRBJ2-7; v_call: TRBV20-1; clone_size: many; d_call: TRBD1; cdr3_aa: CSARDITGGIYEQYF; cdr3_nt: TGCAGTGCTAGAGATATAACAGGGGGTATTTACGAGCAGTACTTC
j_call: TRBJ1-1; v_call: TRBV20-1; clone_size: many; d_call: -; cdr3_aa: CSARPGGEAFF; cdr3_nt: TGCAGTGCTAGACCGGGGGGGGAAGCTTTCTTT
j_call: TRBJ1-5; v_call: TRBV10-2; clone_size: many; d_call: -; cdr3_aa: CASTQGPGQPQNF; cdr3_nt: TGCGCCAGCACCCAGGGGCCAGGTCAGCCCCAGAATTTT
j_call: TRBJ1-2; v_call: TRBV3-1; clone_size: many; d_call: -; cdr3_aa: CASTNYDYGYTF; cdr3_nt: TGTGCCAGCACCAACTACGACTATGGCTACACCTTC
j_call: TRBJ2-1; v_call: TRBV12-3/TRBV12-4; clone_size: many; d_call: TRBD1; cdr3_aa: CASRSTGSSYNEQFF; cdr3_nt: TGTGCCAGCAGATCGACAGGGAGCTCCTACAATGAGCAGTTCTTC
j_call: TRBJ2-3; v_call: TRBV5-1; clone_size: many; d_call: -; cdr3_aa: CASSLADTQYF; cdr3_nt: TGCGCCAGCAGCTTGGCAGATACGCAGTATTTT